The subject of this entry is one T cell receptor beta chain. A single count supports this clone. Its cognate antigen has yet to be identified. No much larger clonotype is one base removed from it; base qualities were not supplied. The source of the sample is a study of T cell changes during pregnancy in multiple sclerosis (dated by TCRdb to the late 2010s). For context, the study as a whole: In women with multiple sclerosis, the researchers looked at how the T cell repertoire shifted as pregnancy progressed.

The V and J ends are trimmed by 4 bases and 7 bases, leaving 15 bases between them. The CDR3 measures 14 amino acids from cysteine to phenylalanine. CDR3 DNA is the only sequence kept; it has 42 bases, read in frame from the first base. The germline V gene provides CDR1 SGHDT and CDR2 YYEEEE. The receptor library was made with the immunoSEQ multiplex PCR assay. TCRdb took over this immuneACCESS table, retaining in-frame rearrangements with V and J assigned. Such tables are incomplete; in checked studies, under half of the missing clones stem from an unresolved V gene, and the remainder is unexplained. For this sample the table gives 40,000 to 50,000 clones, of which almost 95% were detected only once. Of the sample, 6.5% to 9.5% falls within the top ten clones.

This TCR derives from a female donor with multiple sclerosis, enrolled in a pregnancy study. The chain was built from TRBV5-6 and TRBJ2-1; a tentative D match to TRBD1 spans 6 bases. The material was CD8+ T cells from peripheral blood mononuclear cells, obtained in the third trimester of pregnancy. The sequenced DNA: TGTGCCAGCAGCCCAACCGGGACACCTAATGAGCAGTTCTTC. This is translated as CASSPTGTPNEQFF.